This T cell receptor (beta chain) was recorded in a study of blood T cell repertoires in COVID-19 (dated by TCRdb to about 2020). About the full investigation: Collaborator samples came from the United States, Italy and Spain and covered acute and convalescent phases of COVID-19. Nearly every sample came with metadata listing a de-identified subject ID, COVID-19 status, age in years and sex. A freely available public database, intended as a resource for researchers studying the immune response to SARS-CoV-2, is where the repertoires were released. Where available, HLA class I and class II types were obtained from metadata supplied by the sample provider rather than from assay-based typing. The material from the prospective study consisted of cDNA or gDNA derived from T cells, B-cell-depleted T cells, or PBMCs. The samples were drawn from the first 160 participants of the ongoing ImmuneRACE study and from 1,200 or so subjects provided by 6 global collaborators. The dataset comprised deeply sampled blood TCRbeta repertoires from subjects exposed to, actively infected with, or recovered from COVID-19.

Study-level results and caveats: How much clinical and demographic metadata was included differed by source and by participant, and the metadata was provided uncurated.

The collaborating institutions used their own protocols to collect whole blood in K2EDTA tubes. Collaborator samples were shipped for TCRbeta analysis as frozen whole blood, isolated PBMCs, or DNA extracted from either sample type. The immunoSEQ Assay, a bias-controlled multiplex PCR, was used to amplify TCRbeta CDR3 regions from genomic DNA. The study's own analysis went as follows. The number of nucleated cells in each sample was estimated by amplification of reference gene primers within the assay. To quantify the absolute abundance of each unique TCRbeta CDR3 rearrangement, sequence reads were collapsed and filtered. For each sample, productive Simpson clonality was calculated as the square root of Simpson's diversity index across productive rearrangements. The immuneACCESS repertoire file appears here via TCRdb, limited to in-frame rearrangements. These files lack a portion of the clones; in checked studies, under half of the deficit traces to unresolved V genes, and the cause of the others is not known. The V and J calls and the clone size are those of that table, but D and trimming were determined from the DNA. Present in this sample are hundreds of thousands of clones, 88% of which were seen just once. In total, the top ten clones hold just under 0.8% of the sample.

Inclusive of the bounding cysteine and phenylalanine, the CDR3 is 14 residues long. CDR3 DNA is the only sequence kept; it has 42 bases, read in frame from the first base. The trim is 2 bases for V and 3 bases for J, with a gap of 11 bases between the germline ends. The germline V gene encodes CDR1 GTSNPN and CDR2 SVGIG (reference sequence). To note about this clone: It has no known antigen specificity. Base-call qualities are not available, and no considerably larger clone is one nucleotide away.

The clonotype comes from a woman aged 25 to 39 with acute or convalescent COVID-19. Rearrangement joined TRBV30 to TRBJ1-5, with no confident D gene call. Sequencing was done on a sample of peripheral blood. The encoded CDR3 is CAWSPGLFNQPQHF. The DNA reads TGTGCCTGGAGTCCTGGGCTATTCAATCAGCCCCAGCATTTT.